The 5 T cell receptor beta chains below all came from one sample that was sequenced in a study of blood T cell repertoires in COVID-19. Generated by immunoSEQ multiplex PCR, the TCRdb table keeps only in-frame clones and is missing some. Here the sample spans roughly 160,000 clones, roughly 93% being singletons. Material: peripheral blood. Receptor source: a man aged 18 to 29 with acute or convalescent COVID-19.

This clone appeared a single time. The chain couples TRBV18 to TRBJ2-7, with D perhaps TRBD1 (6 bases). Germline V gene sequence: CDR1 KGHSH, CDR2 LQKENI. The CDR3 is 15 residues long. Trimming took 2 bases from V and 3 from J, leaving 14 bases between them. The CDR3 DNA follows: TGTGCCAGCTCACCAAAACAGGGTTCACTCTACGAGCAGTACTTC. As protein: CASSPKQGSLYEQYF.

This chain uses TRBV7-6 with TRBJ2-2, with 11 bases aligning to TRBD2. The ends lost 5 bases at V and 2 bases at J; junction bases unmatched: 4. CDR1 is SGHVS and CDR2 is FNYEAQ in the germline V gene. CDR3 size: 16 residues. The CDR3 DNA reads TGTGCCAGCAGCCGTGGGACTAGCGGAAACACCGGGGAGCTGTTTTTT. It yields the protein CASSRGTSGNTGELFF.

J is TRBJ1-1 and V is TRBV2; D might be TRBD1 (6 bases). This CDR3 is 14 amino acids long. Germline V lookup: CDR1 SNHLY, CDR2 FYNNEI. V lost 10 bases, J lost 4 bases, and 19 bases lay in between. CDR3 DNA: TGTGCCACCTTAGGGACAATCGGAGGCACTGAAGCTTTCTTT. This sequence encodes CATLGTIGGTEAFF.

This clone was observed a single time. This chain joins TRBV6-6 and TRBJ1-2; tentative D call: TRBD1 (6 bases). The germline V gene encodes CDR1 MNHNY and CDR2 SVGAGI (reference sequence). The V and J ends lost 6 bases and 4 bases respectively, with 24 bases between them. This CDR3 has 17 amino acids. The CDR3 sequence is CASSRPTNRVGSYGYTF. CDR3 bases: TGTGCCAGCAGCCGACCCACCAACAGGGTAGGCAGCTATGGCTACACCTTC.

V usage is TRBV6-5 and J usage is TRBJ2-1; tentative D call: TRBD1 (6 bases). The CDR3 sequence is 12 residues long. V was shortened by 11 bases and J by 5 bases, with 13 bases between the two germline ends. Germline V gene lookup returns CDR1 MNHEY and CDR2 SVGAGI. The CDR3: CAVLGGNNEQFF. CDR3 sequence (DNA): TGTGCCGTTCTAGGGGGTAACAATGAGCAGTTCTTC.